Below, 27 T cell receptor beta chains from the same sample are listed, as sequenced in a study of CD8 T cells in Susac syndrome. With random hexamers, roughly 0.45 to 1 ug RNA was reverse transcribed. Using its own MiXCR run on the immunoSEQ multiplex PCR reads, TCRdb lists one record per CDR3 protein. This sample carries about 300,000 distinct CDR3 sequences, about 91% of them seen once, and the ten largest clones take around 0.18%. Material for sequencing was CD8+ T cells from PBMCs. These receptors originate from a human donor with multiple sclerosis.

The rearrangement joins TRBV2 to TRBJ2-5; D perhaps matches TRBD1 (5 bases). The V and J ends lost 3 bases and 2 bases respectively, with 13 bases between them. CDR3 length: 15 residues. Per germline, CDR1 SNHLY and CDR2 FYNNEI. In DNA, the CDR3 is TGTGCCAGCAGTGAGGGTGGGGCAGGTCAAGAGACCCAGTACTTC. Translated: CASSEGGAGQETQYF.

The chain is built from TRBV11-3 and TRBJ1-1; 8 bases are a match to TRBD1. The CDR3 length is 16 residues. Germline V gene lookup returns CDR1 SGHNT and CDR2 YENEEA. V was pared by 5 bases and J by 0 bases, with 8 bases of the junction left unmatched. The CDR3 sequence is CASSPGGEALNTEAFF. CDR3 nucleotides: TGTGCCAGCAGCCCAGGGGGCGAGGCGTTGAACACTGAAGCTTTCTTT. The full variable domain, in which reference TRBV11-3 and TRBJ1-1 provide the parts outside the CDR3, is EAGVVQSPRYKIIEKKQPVAFWCNPISGHNTLYWYLQNLGQGPELLIRYENEEAVDDSQLPKDRFSAERLKGVDSTLKIQPAELGDSAVYLCASSPGGEALNTEAFFGQGTRLTVV.

The V gene is TRBV6-2 or TRBV6-3, the J gene TRBJ1-5; D gene uncertain. Trimming shortened V by 2 bases and J by 4 bases, and 12 bases separated the two germline ends. CDR1 and CDR2 (germline): MNHEY, SVGEGT. The CDR3 is 15 residues long. The CDR3 DNA reads TGTGCCAGCAGTTACCTGTTTGCTGGAAATCAGCCCCAGCATTTT. It yields the protein CASSYLFAGNQPQHF.

The rearrangement uses TRBV10-3 and TRBJ2-3; 11 bases map to TRBD2. Germline CDR1 reads ENHRY; CDR2 reads SYGVKD. Losses at the gene ends were 3 bases for V and 3 bases for J; bases not matched to a gene: 2. The CDR3 runs to 15 residues. CDR3 protein: CAISDASGGTDTQYF. The CDR3 nucleotides are TGTGCCATCAGTGATGCTAGCGGGGGGACAGATACGCAGTATTTT.

The genes are TRBV11-1 and TRBJ2-3; 9 bases are a match to TRBD2. CDR3 length equals 14 residues. From germline, CDR1 is SGHAT and CDR2 FQDESV (reference sequence). The trim removed 7 bases at V and 4 bases at J, leaving 6 bases unmatched. The CDR3 nucleotides read TGTGCCAGCACCCTTGGCGGGGGGGCAGATACGCAGTATTTT. It encodes CASTLGGGADTQYF. Combining the CDR3 with reference TRBV11-1 and TRBJ2-3 gives the whole variable domain EAEVAQSPRYKITEKSQAVAFWCDPISGHATLYWYRQILGQGPELLVQFQDESVVDDSQLPKDRFSAERLKGVDSTLKIQPAELGDSAMYLCASTLGGGADTQYFGPGTRLTVL.

The genes are TRBV15 and TRBJ1-1, with D perhaps TRBD1 (5 bases). V lost 8 bases to trimming and J lost 4 bases, with 14 bases between them. The germline gives CDR1 LNHNV, CDR2 YYDKDF (reference sequence). The CDR3 is made up of 13 amino acids. In DNA, the CDR3 is TGTGCCACCGCGGGGAGGGGAAGCACTGAAGCTTTCTTT. Its protein product is CATAGRGSTEAFF.

This clonotype was found once. The chain couples TRBV27 to TRBJ2-7, with D uncertain. CDR1 is MNHEY, CDR2 SMNVEV, per germline (reference sequence). This CDR3 has 14 residues. Trimming left V 6 bases short and J 0 bases short, with 12 bases between. The CDR3 DNA follows: TGTGCCAGCAGCAACCAGGATTCCTCCTACGAGCAGTACTTC. Translation gives CASSNQDSSYEQYF.

The genes are TRBV6-6 and TRBJ2-7, with D perhaps matching TRBD1 (6 bases). Germline CDR1 reads MNHNY; CDR2 reads SVGAGI (reference sequence). The length of the CDR3 is 13 residues. Trimming cost V 7 bases and J 6 bases, with 16 bases left between them. CDR3 nucleotide sequence: TGTGCCAGCACAAATCCTACAGGGTCCGAGCAGTACTTC. Translation: CASTNPTGSEQYF.

This chain uses TRBV24-1 with TRBJ2-5, with D perhaps matching TRBD2 (5 bases). Trimming cost V 3 bases and J 5 bases, with 6 bases left between them. This CDR3 region has 12 residues. CDR1 is KGHDR, CDR2 SFDVKD, per germline. The CDR3 nucleotides are TGTGCCACCAGTGATGGCGGGGAGACCCAGTACTTC. It translates to CATSDGGETQYF.

The V gene is TRBV6-1, the J gene TRBJ2-1, with 7 bases identical to TRBD2. Germline CDR1 is MNHNS and CDR2 is SASEGT. The CDR3 has 17 residues. Losses at the gene ends were 5 bases for V and 3 bases for J; bases not matched to a gene: 13. The CDR3 sequence: CASSPKRGRLNYNEQFF. The CDR3 nucleotides read TGTGCCAGCAGTCCTAAACGCGGGAGATTAAACTACAATGAGCAGTTCTTC.

This clonotype was seen a single time. The chain recombines TRBV12-3 or TRBV12-4 with TRBJ2-3; no clear D gene. The V end lost 7 bases, the J end lost 6 bases, and 8 bases lay between the germline ends. The CDR3 loop spans 11 amino acids. DNA of the CDR3: TGTGCCAGCACCGGAGATGATACGCAGTATTTT. As protein: CASTGDDTQYF.

CDR3 protein: CASSQALGPGVETQYF. In DNA form, the CDR3 reads TGTGCCAGCAGCCAAGCGCTGGGCCCAGGGGTAGAGACCCAGTACTTC. This sequence joins TRBV14 and TRBJ2-5, with D tentatively TRBD1 (6 bases). The CDR3 covers 16 residues. Per the germline V gene, CDR1 is SGHDN and CDR2 is FVKESK. Trimming left V 1 base short and J 4 bases short, with 16 bases between.

V and J are TRBV9 and TRBJ1-1; D is undetermined. V lost 3 bases and J 5 bases, leaving 11 bases between the germline ends. Germline V CDR1 and CDR2: SGDLS, YYNGEE. CDR3 length equals 13 residues. CDR3 sequence (DNA): TGTGCCAGCAGCGAAGGAGGAGGGACTGAAGCTTTCTTT. Protein sequence: CASSEGGGTEAFF. The whole variable domain, filled in from reference TRBV9 and TRBJ1-1, reads DSGVTQTPKHLITATGQRVTLRCSPRSGDLSVYWYQQSLDQGLQFLIQYYNGEERAKGNILERFSAQQFPDLHSELNLSSLELGDSALYFCASSEGGGTEAFFGQGTRLTVV.

This chain links TRBV20-1 with TRBJ2-7; D is possibly TRBD2 (5 bases). Germline loops: CDR1 DFQATT, CDR2 SNEGSKA (reference sequence). The CDR3 consists of 13 residues. V gave up 3 bases and J gave up 5 bases, with 14 bases separating them. The CDR3 here is CSASGGPIDEQYF. The CDR3 DNA reads TGCAGTGCTAGTGGAGGCCCCATCGACGAGCAGTACTTC.

This chain connects TRBV4-1 to TRBJ2-7; TRBD2 is a possible D gene (6 bases). Germline V gene lookup returns CDR1 MGHRA and CDR2 YSYEKL. There are 14 residues in the CDR3. V was pared by 3 bases and J by 1 base, with 10 bases between. CDR3 nucleotides: TGCGCCAGCAGCCAGGGGACTTATTCCTACGAGCAGTACTTC. Its protein product is CASSQGTYSYEQYF.

Note on this clonotype: The junction departs from germline at one end; a sequencing error may be responsible. The V and J genes are TRBV6-1 and TRBJ1-4, with 7 bases matching TRBD1. The CDR3 contains 15 residues. CDR1 and CDR2 (germline): MNHNS, SASEGT. The CDR3 nucleotides are TGTGCCATCAGTGAGTCGTACAGGGGCTCTGAAAAACTGTTTTTT. Protein product: CAISESYRGSEKLFF.

The CDR3 DNA follows: TGTGCCAGCAGCTTAGGGCTATCGGTGACAGATACGCAGTATTTT. Translating it yields CASSLGLSVTDTQYF. The chain employs TRBV7-9 and TRBJ2-3; D unresolved. V lost 1 base and J 3 bases, leaving 11 bases between the germline ends. From germline, CDR1 is SEHNR and CDR2 FQNEAQ (reference sequence). This CDR3 has 15 residues.

This chain joins TRBV4-3 and TRBJ2-7; TRBD1 is a possible D gene (6 bases). V lost 0 bases and J lost 0, with 12 bases in between. The length of the CDR3 is 16 residues. CDR1 is LGHNA, CDR2 YSLEER, per germline. The CDR3 bases are TGCGCCAGCAGCCAAGATATCGGACAGAGCTCCTACGAGCAGTACTTC. It yields the protein CASSQDIGQSSYEQYF.

This rearrangement joins TRBV4-1 to TRBJ2-1; D is unclear. The germline V and J ends were trimmed by 4 bases and 0 bases, with 10 bases remaining between them. Germline CDR1 is MGHRA and CDR2 is YSYEKL. This CDR3 contains 15 residues. The CDR3 DNA sequence: TGCGCCAGCAGCCCCTCGACGAGCTCCTACAATGAGCAGTTCTTC. Residues: CASSPSTSSYNEQFF.

Written as DNA, the CDR3 is TGTGCCAGCACTGGGGACCGAGGGTTGTATTTGAACACTGAAGCTTTCTTT. Translated: CASTGDRGLYLNTEAFF. The V call is TRBV6-1, the J call TRBJ1-1, with D tentatively TRBD1 (5 bases). The CDR3 spans 17 residues. CDR1 MNHNS and CDR2 SASEGT come from the germline V gene. V lost 7 bases to trimming and J lost 0 bases, with 21 bases between them.

The rearrangement links TRBV7-8 to TRBJ2-1; D remains unclear. This CDR3 contains 13 residues. With 7 bases removed from V and 1 base from J, the gap between germline ends came to 8 bases. Germline V gives CDR1 SGHVS, CDR2 FQNEAQ. The CDR3 region has the DNA TGTGCCAGCACAGCACGGTCCTACAATGAGCAGTTCTTC. It encodes CASTARSYNEQFF.

The chain recombines TRBV27 with TRBJ2-7; D is possibly TRBD2 (5 bases). CDR1 is MNHEY and CDR2 is SMNVEV in the germline V gene (reference sequence). There are 14 residues in the CDR3. V lost 4 bases to trimming and J lost 3 bases, with 13 bases between them. DNA for the CDR3: TGTGCCAGCAGTTCATCCCTCCGGGACTACGAGCAGTACTTC. Translation: CASSSSLRDYEQYF.

This chain connects TRBV27 to TRBJ2-3; TRBD2 agrees at 9 bases. V lost 4 bases, J lost 1 base, and 6 bases stayed unmatched. The length of the CDR3 is 16 residues. Per germline, CDR1 MNHEY and CDR2 SMNVEV (reference sequence). CDR3 nucleotide sequence: TGTGCCAGCAGTTACTTAGCGGGAGACGGCACAGATACGCAGTATTTT. Protein: CASSYLAGDGTDTQYF.

The genes are TRBV20-1 and TRBJ1-4; D gene uncertain. Germline V gives CDR1 DFQATT, CDR2 SNEGSKA (reference sequence). The V end lost 0 bases, the J end lost 3 bases, and 11 bases lay between the germline ends. The CDR3 spans 15 residues. CDR3 sequence: CSARDETAPNEKLFF. As DNA, the CDR3 is TGCAGTGCTAGAGATGAGACCGCCCCTAATGAAAAACTGTTTTTT.

On this clonotype itself: One junction end disagrees with the germline gene, perhaps due to a read error. The V and J genes are TRBV6-1 and TRBJ2-7; the D is unclear. Germline V gene sequence: CDR1 MNHNS, CDR2 SASEGT. The CDR3 covers 15 residues. CDR3 residues: CASSEGMTSSYEQYF. CDR3 nucleotide sequence: TGTGCCAGCAGCGAAGGGATGACAAGCTCCTACGAGCAGTACTTC.

Written as DNA, the CDR3 is TGTGCCACCAGCAGACGGGCGCCAGGCGGGCAGTTCTTC. This encodes CATSRRAPGGQFF. The V call is TRBV15, the J call TRBJ2-1; D not certain. Trimming shortened V by 2 bases and J by 12 bases, and 14 bases separated the two germline ends. Germline V gene sequence: CDR1 LNHNV, CDR2 YYDKDF (reference sequence). The CDR3 has 13 amino acids.

This clonotype was seen once. The chain is built from TRBV7-8 and TRBJ2-1, with D perhaps matching TRBD2 (5 bases). CDR3 length: 13 residues. Trimming took off 6 bases at V and 5 bases at J, with 11 bases between the two ends. The germline CDR1 and CDR2 sequences are SGHVS and FQNEAQ. The DNA of the CDR3 is TGTGCCAGCAGGACCTGGGAGAACAATGAGCAGTTCTTC. This translates into CASRTWENNEQFF.